This T cell receptor beta chain was found in a study of PD-1 blockade in classical Hodgkin lymphoma. Documented time point: cycle 4 day 1 (C4D1), after around six weeks of nivolumab. Every patient experienced relapse after autologous stem cell transplantation, and brentuximab vedotin exposure varied. The CD4+ T cells used were purified from thawed PBMCs through magnetic negative selection. TCRdb keeps only in-frame clones here, not all; method: immunoSEQ multiplex PCR. Of 15,000 to 20,000 clones in the sample, 70% were seen once. Concerning this clone itself: The antigen is not known.

In germline, CDR1 is SGHAT, CDR2 FQNNGV. Trimming cost V 5 bases and J 2 bases, with 7 bases left between them. The CDR3 runs to 13 residues. Whole-study findings and limits: A reduction in baseline TCR diversity was reportedly seen in newly diagnosed patients relative to healthy donors. By cycle point C4D1, TCR diversity had risen significantly in CD4+ cells (but not CD8+ cells).

This TCR was recovered from a human donor with classical Hodgkin lymphoma. This sample comprised CD4+ T cells from blood, obtained before the fourth cycle of nivolumab. V gene TRBV11-2 combines with J gene TRBJ1-3; D is undetermined. The CDR3 protein is CASSHRAGNTIYF. CDR3 coding DNA: TGTGCCAGCAGCCATAGGGCTGGAAACACCATATATTTT.